The sequence of this T cell receptor beta chain was determined in a study of T cell repertoires in cytomegalovirus infection. In the study overall: Well-studied HLA-B-restricted epitopes and recently identified HLA-C-restricted epitopes of CMV were both used in the study.

With 3 bases removed from V and 5 bases from J, the gap between germline ends came to 11 bases. CDR1 and CDR2 (germline): SEHNR, FQNEAQ (reference sequence). CDR3 size: 13 residues. In TCRdb, the reads were re-called with MiXCR into one record per CDR3 protein. The data contain roughly 990,000 distinct CDR3 sequences, around 30% of them singletons. This clonotype was counted a few times. Its antigen is not known. J is TRBJ2-7 and V is TRBV7-9; no clear D. The TCR was taken from a human donor in good health (CMV status not recorded). Some clones in this sample may be carry-over from other donors' samples. The sample consisted of cultured CD8+ T cells from PBMCs, taken from culture after CMV antigen stimulation. The CDR3 region is CASSFGLPDEQYF. In DNA, the CDR3 is TGTGCCAGCAGCTTCGGCCTCCCGGACGAGCAGTACTTC. The full variable domain, with the rest looked up from reference TRBV7-9 and TRBJ2-7, is DTGVSQNPRHKITKRGQNVTFRCDPISEHNRLYWYRQTLGQGPEFLTYFQNEAQLEKSRLLSDRFSAERPKGSFSTLEIQRTEQGDSAMYLCASSFGLPDEQYFGPGTRLTVT.